This is a list of T cell receptor beta chains from one sample in a study of blood T cell repertoires in COVID-19. The table came from immunoSEQ multiplex PCR; TCRdb's copy has only in-frame clones and leaves some out. This repertoire shows 43,000 or so clones, approximately 89% found once; its top ten account for 16%. What was sequenced was peripheral blood. Source of these receptors: a man between 60 and 75 years old with active or convalescent COVID-19. Each CDR3 is given with its conserved first and last residue. The D gene is left open where the match is weak. Where a row states a size, it is once, few, many or the class of an expanded clone; other rows omit it.

-	TRBV5-5	-	TRBJ2-5	CASSLQGSETQYF	TGTGCCAGCAGCTTGCAGGGGTCCGAGACCCAGTACTTC
-	TRBV5-1	-	TRBJ2-5	CASSEGTQTTQYF	TGCGCCAGCTCTGAGGGTACCCAAACGACCCAGTACTTC
-	TRBV28	once	TRBJ2-7	CASTSGGYEQYF	TGTGCCAGCACCTCGGGTGGGTACGAGCAGTACTTC
TRBD1	TRBV5-6	-	TRBJ1-1	CASSFWWTGHTEAFF	TGTGCCAGCAGCTTTTGGTGGACAGGACACACTGAAGCTTTCTTT
TRBD1	TRBV9	-	TRBJ1-1	CASSGKGTGGEGTEAFF	TGTGCCAGCAGCGGAAAGGGGACAGGGGGCGAGGGGACTGAAGCTTTCTTT
TRBD1	TRBV28	-	TRBJ1-5	CASSRYRGLGNQPQHF	TGTGCCAGCAGTCGCTACAGGGGGCTAGGCAATCAGCCCCAGCATTTT
-	TRBV24-1	-	TRBJ2-2	CATSDSGVKTGELFF	TGTGCCACCAGTGATTCGGGGGTTAAAACCGGGGAGCTGTTTTTT
TRBD1	TRBV7-2	-	TRBJ1-6	CASTVTGINSPLHF	TGTGCCAGCACCGTGACAGGGATTAATTCACCCCTCCACTTT
-	TRBV5-5	-	TRBJ2-3	CASSWEMRPTSTDTQYF	TGTGCCAGCAGCTGGGAGATGCGCCCTACTAGCACAGATACGCAGTATTTT
TRBD2	TRBV30	-	TRBJ2-1	CAWSPSGGKDEQFF	TGTGCCTGGAGCCCCAGCGGGGGTAAGGATGAGCAGTTCTTC
-	TRBV6-2/TRBV6-3	-	TRBJ1-2	CASSEGGTRSYGYTF	TGTGCCAGCAGCGAGGGTGGAACTAGGAGCTATGGCTACACCTTC
-	TRBV28	-	TRBJ2-2	CASSLPTDANTGELFF	TGTGCCAGCAGTTTGCCGACTGACGCGAACACCGGGGAGCTGTTTTTT
-	TRBV5-5	medium-sized	TRBJ2-1	CASSSWVGIDEQFF	TGTGCCAGCAGCTCCTGGGTGGGCATCGATGAGCAGTTCTTC
TRBD2	TRBV18	-	TRBJ2-5	CASSRGLAGAETQYF	TGTGCCAGCTCCCGGGGACTAGCGGGGGCGGAGACCCAGTACTTC
TRBD1	TRBV30	few	TRBJ2-7	CACRPRDRTSYEQYF	TGTGCCTGTCGCCCTAGGGACAGAACCTCCTACGAGCAGTACTTC
-	TRBV4-2	-	TRBJ1-5	CASSQDWGGRGNQPQHF	TGTGCCAGCAGCCAAGATTGGGGGGGTAGGGGCAATCAGCCCCAGCATTTT
-	TRBV5-1	-	TRBJ2-3	CASSLVASQYTDTQYF	TGCGCCAGCAGCTTGGTGGCTAGCCAATACACAGATACGCAGTATTTT
-	TRBV2	-	TRBJ1-5	CASSSTGRNQPQHF	TGTGCCAGCAGTTCGACAGGAAGGAATCAGCCCCAGCATTTT
-	TRBV18	-	TRBJ1-1	CASSLDTGLTEAFF	TGTGCCAGCTCACTGGATACAGGGTTAACTGAAGCTTTCTTT
TRBD1	TRBV20-1	-	TRBJ1-1	CSASYRDRTFF	TGCAGTGCATCGTACCGGGACAGGACGTTCTTT
-	TRBV9	-	TRBJ2-3	CASSVVASRGTDTQYF	TGTGCCAGCAGCGTAGTTGCTAGCCGAGGCACAGATACGCAGTATTTT
TRBD1	TRBV19	-	TRBJ1-2	CASSTGTVGMITF	TGTGCCAGTAGTACCGGGACAGTGGGTATGATCACCTTC
TRBD1	TRBV5-4	-	TRBJ2-1	CASSPTGGFYNEQFF	TGTGCCAGCAGCCCCACAGGGGGCTTCTACAATGAGCAGTTCTTC
TRBD1	TRBV5-1	-	TRBJ2-2	CASSLGQVAGELFF	TGCGCCAGCAGCTTAGGACAGGTCGCCGGGGAGCTGTTTTTT
TRBD1	TRBV15	-	TRBJ1-2	CATSGAGGYGYTF	TGTGCCACCAGCGGGGCAGGGGGCTATGGCTACACCTTC
-	TRBV21-1	few	TRBJ2-2	CASSKAVREGPGELFF	TGTGCCAGCAGCAAAGCGGTCAGGGAAGGACCCGGGGAGCTGTTTTTT
TRBD1	TRBV7-9	-	TRBJ1-1	CASSRTGSEAFF	TGTGCCAGCAGCCGGACAGGGTCTGAAGCTTTCTTT
-	TRBV4-1	-	TRBJ1-4	CASSQDGGNEKLFF	TGCGCCAGCAGCCAAGACGGAGGGAATGAAAAACTGTTTTTT
-	TRBV9	-	TRBJ2-5	CASSVGPGETQYF	TGTGCCAGCAGCGTAGGTCCCGGTGAGACCCAGTACTTC
TRBD2	TRBV5-4	-	TRBJ2-1	CASSTGTSGGPYNEQFF	TGTGCCAGCAGCACCGGGACTAGCGGGGGCCCCTACAATGAGCAGTTCTTC
TRBD1	TRBV29-1	-	TRBJ1-2	CSVVPTGSNYGYTF	TGCAGCGTTGTTCCGACAGGGTCTAACTATGGCTACACCTTC
-	TRBV14	-	TRBJ2-1	CASSQSLVAISYNEQFF	TGTGCCAGCAGCCAGTCCTTAGTAGCCATCTCCTACAATGAGCAGTTCTTC
TRBD1	TRBV7-2	-	TRBJ1-2	CASSSVRTGYGYTF	TGTGCCAGCAGCTCCGTCAGGACAGGCTATGGCTACACCTTC
-	TRBV5-5	-	TRBJ1-1	CASSFGPANTEAFF	TGTGCCAGCAGCTTTGGGCCCGCTAACACTGAAGCTTTCTTT
TRBD1	TRBV10-3	-	TRBJ1-1	CAITQQGANTEAFF	TGTGCCATCACTCAACAGGGGGCGAACACTGAAGCTTTCTTT
-	TRBV3-1/TRBV3-2	-	TRBJ1-2	CASGGSEYYGYTF	TGTGCCAGCGGAGGTTCGGAATACTATGGCTACACCTTC
-	TRBV3-1/TRBV3-2	-	TRBJ1-3	CASSQDPGDSGNTIYF	TGTGCCAGCAGCCAAGACCCAGGGGACTCTGGAAACACCATATATTTT
TRBD1	TRBV19	-	TRBJ1-5	CASSEQQGEPQHF	TGTGCCAGTAGCGAACAGCAGGGGGAGCCCCAGCATTTT
-	TRBV13	-	TRBJ2-5	CASSLVSSGSETQYF	TGTGCCAGCAGCTTAGTCTCCTCAGGGTCCGAGACCCAGTACTTC
-	TRBV19	-	TRBJ2-2	CASSIDPRNTGELFF	TGTGCCAGTAGTATAGATCCCAGGAACACCGGGGAGCTGTTTTTT
TRBD1	TRBV7-2	-	TRBJ2-7	CASSLAPGQGVYEQYF	TGTGCCAGCAGCTTAGCTCCGGGACAGGGGGTCTACGAGCAGTACTTC
-	TRBV25-1	-	TRBJ1-1	CASSLMGKDTEAFF	TGTGCCAGCAGTCTAATGGGCAAGGACACTGAAGCTTTCTTT
-	TRBV6-1	-	TRBJ1-1	CASSEAGRGAENEAFF	TGTGCCAGCAGTGAAGCTGGCAGGGGCGCGGAAAATGAAGCTTTCTTT
-	TRBV6-1	-	TRBJ2-7	CASKQRGGREQYF	TGTGCCAGCAAGCAAAGAGGGGGTCGGGAGCAGTACTTC
-	TRBV12-5	once	TRBJ2-3	CASGLDGWAWSTDTQYF	TGTGCTAGTGGTTTGGATGGCTGGGCCTGGAGCACAGATACGCAGTATTTT
TRBD2	TRBV15	once	TRBJ2-1	CATSRDKAGGPLNEQFF	TGTGCCACCAGCAGAGATAAAGCGGGGGGGCCTTTAAATGAGCAGTTCTTC
-	TRBV7-2	-	TRBJ2-7	CASRKQGDAYEQYF	TGTGCCAGCAGGAAACAGGGAGACGCCTACGAGCAGTACTTC